Shown below are 24 T cell receptor beta chains from a single sample sequenced in a study of blood T cell repertoires in COVID-19. Generated by immunoSEQ multiplex PCR, the TCRdb table keeps only in-frame clones and is missing some. Among 73,000 or so clones listed, 73% were seen once. What was sequenced was peripheral blood. These receptors were collected from a man between 60 and 70 years old with acute or convalescent COVID-19.

This clone was recorded only once. This chain links TRBV6-7 with TRBJ1-1, with 9 bases lining up with TRBD1. TRBV6-7 carries the ORF label, with uncertain function. Germline trimming cut 2 bases from V and 4 bases from J; bases unmatched to any gene: 2. The CDR3 has 14 residues. CDR3 protein: CASSYRTGATEAFF. DNA for the CDR3: TGTGCCAGCAGTTACAGGACAGGGGCCACTGAAGCTTTCTTT.

This chain uses TRBV21-1 with TRBJ1-5; the table assigns TRBD1, which was not confirmed against the DNA. TRBV21-1 is noted as a pseudogene. The CDR3 contains 16 residues. DNA of the CDR3: TGTGCCAGCAGCAGCATAGGGGTCGATAGCAATCAGCCCCAGCATTTT. As protein: CASSSIGVDSNQPQHF.

The V and J genes are TRBV19 and TRBJ1-4, with 8 bases matching TRBD1. The CDR3 runs to 17 residues. Germline values: CDR1 LNHDA, CDR2 SQIVND (reference sequence). With 7 bases clipped from V and 1 base from J, the junction kept 11 bases outside the gene matches. The CDR3: CASNRPGGQLTNEKLFF. In DNA, the CDR3 is TGTGCCAGTAATCGGCCAGGGGGCCAGTTAACTAATGAAAAACTGTTTTTT.

The rearrangement uses TRBV7-9 and TRBJ2-3; D not certain. The CDR3 consists of 11 residues. Between the trimmed V and J ends, which lost 4 bases and 3 bases, there was a span of 2 bases. The germline V gene encodes CDR1 SEHNR and CDR2 FQNEAQ (reference sequence). CDR3 in amino acids: CASSSTDTQYF. CDR3 in DNA: TGTGCCAGCAGCTCTACAGATACGCAGTATTTT.

This clone has just a few counts. This rearrangement joins TRBV5-1 to TRBJ2-3, with D hard to call. CDR1 SGHRS and CDR2 YFSETQ come from the germline V gene. The CDR3 contains 18 residues. V lost 1 base, J lost 3 bases, and 21 bases lay in between. The CDR3 coding sequence is TGCGCCAGCAGCTTGTCCCCCGAATTCCGATCGGTTACAGATACGCAGTATTTT. Residues: CASSLSPEFRSVTDTQYF.

DNA of the CDR3: TGTGCCAGCGGTCTAGCGGTCCACACCGGGGAGCTGTTTTTT. Translated, it gives CASGLAVHTGELFF. This rearrangement joins TRBV6-6 to TRBJ2-2; TRBD2 aligns across 7 bases. Trimming at V came to 8 bases and at J to 3 bases, leaving 6 bases not matched to a gene. Germline loops: CDR1 MNHNY, CDR2 SVGAGI (reference sequence). CDR3 length equals 14 residues.

This clone has a single count. This chain joins TRBV9 and TRBJ2-5, with a weak D call TRBD2 (6 bases). Germline lookup yields CDR1 SGDLS and CDR2 YYNGEE. V dropped 2 bases and J dropped 3 bases, with 11 bases sitting between them. The CDR3 extends over 14 amino acids. The CDR3 sequence is CASSVGGNEETQYF. CDR3 nucleotide sequence: TGTGCCAGCAGCGTCGGCGGGAATGAAGAGACCCAGTACTTC.

The chain employs TRBV28 and TRBJ2-2, with 8 nucleotides matching TRBD1. V gave up 6 bases and J gave up 5 bases; unmatched junction bases: 8. The germline V gene has CDR1 MDHEN and CDR2 SYDVKM. CDR3 length equals 15 residues. The CDR3 loop reads CASSRRDRSTGELFF. DNA of the CDR3: TGTGCCAGCAGCAGACGGGACAGGAGTACCGGGGAGCTGTTTTTT.

V usage is TRBV5-1 and J usage is TRBJ2-3; 12 bases fit TRBD2. The CDR3 totals 13 residues. Germline lookup yields CDR1 SGHRS and CDR2 YFSETQ. V was clipped by 7 bases and J by 4 bases; unmatched bases: 1. CDR3 in amino acids: CASRTSGADTQYF. In nucleotides, the CDR3 is TGCGCCAGCCGGACTAGCGGGGCAGATACGCAGTATTTT.

The chain has TRBV12-3 or TRBV12-4 and TRBJ2-3, with D perhaps TRBD2 (7 bases). V shed 7 bases and J shed 6 bases, with 14 bases lying between them. The CDR3 is 13 amino acids. The CDR3 protein is CASKQGSGDTQYF. As DNA, the CDR3 is TGTGCCAGCAAACAGGGTAGCGGGGATACGCAGTATTTT.

The chain recombines TRBV5-6 with TRBJ1-5; D ambiguous. Trimming shortened V by 3 bases and J by 3 bases, and 13 bases separated the two germline ends. CDR1 SGHDT and CDR2 YYEEEE come from the germline V gene. The CDR3 spans 15 residues. The CDR3 DNA reads as TGTGCCAGCAGCTCCAAATTGACACTCAATCAGCCCCAGCATTTT. Its protein product is CASSSKLTLNQPQHF.

This clone was detected once. This could be a read error, since a much larger clone is one nucleotide away. The chain employs TRBV2 and TRBJ1-2, with unresolved D. This CDR3 contains 12 residues. The germline gives CDR1 SNHLY, CDR2 FYNNEI. The CDR3 region has the DNA TGTGCCAGCAGGATAGCTAACTATAGCTACACCTTC. This codes for CASRIANYSYTF.

Details on this clone: Other DNA sequences within the sample encode an identical CDR3. The chain carries TRBV6-6 and TRBJ2-3; 8 nucleotides agree with TRBD2. The junction had 5 bases not matched to a gene; V was cut back by 8 bases and J by 1 base. This CDR3 contains 14 residues. Germline values: CDR1 MNHNY, CDR2 SVGAGI (reference sequence). The CDR3 here is CASGLAGRTDTQYF. The DNA for the CDR3 is TGTGCCAGCGGCCTAGCGGGCCGCACAGATACGCAGTATTTT.

This sequence joins TRBV29-1 and TRBJ1-3; D is unclear. Per germline, CDR1 SQVTM and CDR2 ANQGSEA. The ends were cut back, 3 bases at V and 4 bases at J, with 4 bases in the middle. CDR3 length: 11 amino acids. The CDR3 DNA reads TGCAGCGTTGAGGCCGGAAACACCATATATTTT. Encoded protein: CSVEAGNTIYF.

The rearrangement links TRBV7-8 to TRBJ2-3; 7 bases fit TRBD1. The V gene end was trimmed by 2 bases and the J gene end by 0 bases; junction bases not matched to a gene: 8. The length of the CDR3 is 17 residues. Germline V gene sequence: CDR1 SGHVS, CDR2 FQNEAQ. CDR3: CASSLSPGQYSTDTQYF. CDR3 nucleotides: TGTGCCAGCAGCTTATCCCCGGGACAGTATAGCACAGATACGCAGTATTTT. Filled out from reference TRBV7-8 and TRBJ2-3, the complete variable domain reads GAGVSQSPRYKVAKRGQDVALRCDPISGHVSLFWYQQALGQGPEFLTYFQNEAQLDKSGLPSDRFFAERPEGSVSTLKIQRTQQEDSAVYLCASSLSPGQYSTDTQYFGPGTRLTVL.

The genes are TRBV27 and TRBJ2-7; tentative D call: TRBD1 (6 bases). The V end lost 0 bases, the J end lost 1 base, and 7 bases lay between the germline ends. The germline V gene encodes CDR1 MNHEY and CDR2 SMNVEV (reference sequence). This CDR3 spans 14 amino acids. CDR3 loop: CASSLSGQSYEQYV. As DNA, the CDR3 is TGTGCCAGCAGTTTATCAGGACAGTCCTACGAGCAGTACGTC.

J is TRBJ2-3 and V is TRBV27, with D unresolved. The CDR3 contains 14 residues. Trimming left V 5 bases short and J 4 bases short, with 13 bases between. Germline V gene data show CDR1 as MNHEY and CDR2 as SMNVEV (reference sequence). CDR3 protein: CASSAEIRSDTQYF. CDR3 sequence (DNA): TGTGCCAGCAGTGCCGAAATCAGGTCAGATACGCAGTATTTT.

The J gene is TRBJ2-2, the V gene TRBV12-3 or TRBV12-4, with a tentative D call TRBD1 (6 bases). V was pared by 3 bases and J by 5 bases, with 7 bases between. This CDR3 is built from 13 residues. For the CDR3, the DNA is TGTGCCAGCAGTTTGAGGGGGACCGGGGAGCTGTTTTTT. Protein product: CASSLRGTGELFF.

This clone was counted at least ten times. The rearrangement links TRBV4-1 to TRBJ1-1; 10 bases agree with TRBD1. V lost 4 bases to trimming and J lost 3 bases; unmatched junction nucleotides: 5. Germline CDR1 reads MGHRA; CDR2 reads YSYEKL. The CDR3 covers 15 residues. The CDR3 sequence: CASSLDRGQDTEAFF. CDR3 DNA: TGCGCCAGCAGCCTAGACAGGGGGCAGGACACTGAAGCTTTCTTT.

V gene TRBV29-1 combines with J gene TRBJ2-2; unclear D gene. The CDR3 has 13 amino acids. Germline V gene sequence: CDR1 SQVTM, CDR2 ANQGSEA. The V gene lost 4 bases and the J gene lost 4 bases, with 10 bases spanning the gap. CDR3 coding DNA: TGCAGCGTTGCTTTGATGGCCACCGGGGAGCTGTTTTTT. Translation gives CSVALMATGELFF.

The chain joins TRBV5-4 to TRBJ2-4, with TRBD1 matching over 8 bases. Losses at the gene ends were 0 bases for V and 10 bases for J; bases not matched to a gene: 3. The CDR3 contains 13 residues. Per germline, CDR1 SGHNT and CDR2 YYREEE (reference sequence). CDR3 in DNA: TGTGCCAGCAGCTTGGGACAGGGGATTATTCAGTACTTC. Encoded protein: CASSLGQGIIQYF.

The chain has TRBV7-8 and TRBJ2-3; unclear D gene. The CDR3 contains 17 residues. Trimming stripped 5 bases from V and 0 bases from J, with 18 bases between. The V gene's germline CDR1 is SGHVS and CDR2 FQNEAQ. The CDR3 DNA follows: TGTGCCAGCAGCAAGACGGTGATCGTAGCCAGCACAGATACGCAGTATTTT. This codes for CASSKTVIVASTDTQYF.

This clone was detected only a few times. The gene calls are TRBV28 and TRBJ2-1, with unresolved D. The CDR3 is 12 amino acids. The V end lost 2 bases, the J end lost 7 bases, and 6 bases lay between the germline ends. The germline V gene encodes CDR1 MDHEN and CDR2 SYDVKM. CDR3 bases: TGTGCCAGCAGTTTAGGTGAGAATGAGCAGTTCTTC. It yields the protein CASSLGENEQFF.

This clone was detected ten times or more. The rearrangement links TRBV5-4 to TRBJ2-5, with D maybe TRBD1 (5 bases). Germline V gene lookup returns CDR1 SGHNT and CDR2 YYREEE (reference sequence). With 4 bases removed from V and 4 bases from J, the gap between germline ends came to 17 bases. The CDR3 spans 15 residues. CDR3 loop: CASSALQGISETQYF. CDR3 bases: TGTGCCAGCAGCGCCCTTCAGGGAATCTCAGAGACCCAGTACTTC.